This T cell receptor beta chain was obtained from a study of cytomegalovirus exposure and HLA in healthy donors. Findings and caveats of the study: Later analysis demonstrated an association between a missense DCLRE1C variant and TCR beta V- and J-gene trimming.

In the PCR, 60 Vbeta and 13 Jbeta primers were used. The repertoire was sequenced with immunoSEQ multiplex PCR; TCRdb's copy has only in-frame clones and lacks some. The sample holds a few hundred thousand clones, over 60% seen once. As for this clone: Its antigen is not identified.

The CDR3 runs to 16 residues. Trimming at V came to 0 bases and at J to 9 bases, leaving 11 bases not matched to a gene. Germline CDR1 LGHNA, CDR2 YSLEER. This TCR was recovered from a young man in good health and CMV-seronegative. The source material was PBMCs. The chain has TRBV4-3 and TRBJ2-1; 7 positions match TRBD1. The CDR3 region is CASSQDPPRQGGEQFF. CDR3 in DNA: TGCGCCAGCAGCCAAGATCCCCCCAGACAGGGCGGTGAGCAGTTCTTC.